This is a list of T cell receptor beta chains from one sample in a study of neurological immune-mediated disorders. TCRdb redid the calling of the 5' RACE reads with MiXCR, one entry per CDR3 protein. Among tens of thousands of distinct CDR3 sequences, approximately 13% were seen once, and the ten largest hold over 9.5%. The sequenced material came from PBMCs. Every receptor here comes from a man in his thirties or forties in good health. Both conserved end residues are part of each CDR3. A D gene is named only where the DNA matches it firmly. For some rows the clone size is stated as once, few or many, or as a class when expanded; others skip it.

CDR3aa,CDR3nt,d_gene,j_gene,v_gene,abundance
CSARDRTPGTIATNEKLFF,TGCAGTGCTAGAGATAGGACGCCGGGGACAATCGCGACTAATGAAAAACTGTTTTTT,-,TRBJ1-4,TRBV20-1,many
CASSLVTDTQYF,TGTGCCAGCAGTTTAGTCACAGATACGCAGTATTTT,-,TRBJ2-3,TRBV12-3/TRBV12-4,many
CSVSGLAGDSETQYF,TGCAGCGTATCCGGACTAGCGGGAGACTCGGAGACCCAGTACTTC,TRBD2,TRBJ2-5,TRBV29-1,many
CSGFRDGKSETQYF,TGCAGCGGCTTCCGGGACGGGAAATCAGAGACCCAGTACTTC,-,TRBJ2-5,TRBV29-1,many
CASSLGATSNTDTQYF,TGTGCCAGCAGCTTAGGTGCGACTAGCAACACAGATACGCAGTATTTT,TRBD2,TRBJ2-3,TRBV7-6,many
CASSQYTRTGDSYEQYF,TGTGCCAGCAGCCAATATACCCGGACAGGGGACTCCTACGAGCAGTACTTC,TRBD1,TRBJ2-7,TRBV3-1,-
CSVELVAEWINNEQFF,TGCAGCGTTGAGTTGGTAGCCGAGTGGATCAACAATGAGCAGTTCTTC,-,TRBJ2-1,TRBV29-1,many
CASAGLAAPENLNEQFF,TGTGCCAGCGCGGGACTAGCGGCCCCGGAGAACCTCAATGAGCAGTTCTTC,TRBD2,TRBJ2-1,TRBV28,many
CASSLGSLYEQYF,TGTGCCAGCAGTTTGGGGTCTCTCTACGAGCAGTACTTC,-,TRBJ2-7,TRBV27,many
CASNTSVGTGYEQYF,TGCGCCAGCAACACTTCCGTCGGGACAGGCTACGAGCAGTACTTC,TRBD1,TRBJ2-7,TRBV5-1,-
CASSFSSTDTQYF,TGTGCCAGCAGTTTCAGTAGCACAGATACGCAGTATTTT,-,TRBJ2-3,TRBV28,many
CSARDLETQYF,TGCAGTGCTAGAGATCTTGAGACCCAGTACTTC,-,TRBJ2-5,TRBV20-1,-
CASSLAGNEQFF,TGTGCCAGCAGCCTAGCGGGTAATGAGCAGTTCTTC,TRBD2,TRBJ2-1,TRBV6-2/TRBV6-3,many
CASSLAVRGTEAFF,TGTGCCAGCAGTTTAGCGGTGAGAGGCACTGAAGCTTTCTTT,-,TRBJ1-1,TRBV12-3/TRBV12-4,many
CASSFLRDTFPTNEKLFF,TGTGCCAGCAGCTTCCTCCGGGACACCTTCCCAACTAATGAAAAACTGTTTTTT,-,TRBJ1-4,TRBV11-3,many
CASSETGNSNQPQHF,TGTGCCAGCAGCGAAACAGGGAATAGCAATCAGCCCCAGCATTTT,-,TRBJ1-5,TRBV2,many
CASSLVTGGALNNEQFF,TGCGCCAGCAGCTTGGTCACAGGGGGCGCGTTGAACAATGAGCAGTTCTTC,TRBD1,TRBJ2-1,TRBV5-1,-
CASRETRFTTDTQYF,TGCGCCAGCAGAGAGACCCGGTTCACCACAGATACGCAGTATTTT,-,TRBJ2-3,TRBV5-1,many
CASSPDGYNQPQHF,TGCGCCAGCAGCCCGGACGGCTACAATCAGCCCCAGCATTTT,-,TRBJ1-5,TRBV5-1,many
CASSRLGGNTEAFF,TGTGCCAGCAGTCGCCTCGGGGGGAACACTGAAGCTTTCTTT,-,TRBJ1-1,TRBV12-3/TRBV12-4,many
CASSLGTGGSNEKLFF,TGTGCCAGCTCCCTAGGGACAGGGGGTTCGAATGAAAAACTGTTTTTT,TRBD1,TRBJ1-4,TRBV18,once
CASSQATGVYGYTF,TGTGCCAGCAGTCAGGCCACAGGGGTCTATGGCTACACCTTC,TRBD1,TRBJ1-2,TRBV12-3/TRBV12-4,many
CASSLGVRMDNEQFF,TGTGCCAGCAGTTTAGGCGTGCGGATGGACAATGAGCAGTTCTTC,-,TRBJ2-1,TRBV12-3/TRBV12-4,many
CSVESRGRGYEQYF,TGCAGCGTTGAAAGTAGGGGGCGAGGGTACGAGCAGTACTTC,TRBD1,TRBJ2-7,TRBV29-1,many
CATSRRGGISTDTQYF,TGTGCCACCAGCAGGAGAGGAGGGATTAGCACAGATACGCAGTATTTT,-,TRBJ2-3,TRBV15,many
CAISDGGDTDTQYF,TGTGCCATCAGTGATGGGGGAGACACAGATACGCAGTATTTT,-,TRBJ2-3,TRBV10-3,many
CSARDLIREATSPLHF,TGCAGTGCTAGAGATTTGATAAGGGAAGCCACTTCACCCCTCCACTTT,-,TRBJ1-6,TRBV20-1,many
CASSLVGGRVFF,TGTGCCAGCAGCTTAGTCGGTGGGAGGGTGTTCTTC,TRBD2,TRBJ2-1,TRBV7-2,-
CASRGLAGINNEQFF,TGTGCCAGCAGAGGACTAGCGGGAATTAACAATGAGCAGTTCTTC,TRBD2,TRBJ2-1,TRBV3-1,many
CASSPGTGGSRQYF,TGTGCCAGCAGTCCCGGGACAGGCGGTAGTCGGCAGTACTTC,TRBD1,TRBJ2-7,TRBV12-3/TRBV12-4,many
CASSLVAGGRYEQFF,TGCGCCAGCAGCTTGGTAGCGGGAGGGAGGTATGAGCAGTTCTTC,TRBD2,TRBJ2-1,TRBV5-1,many
CASIKASGTTEQYF,TGTGCCAGCATAAAGGCTAGCGGGACGACCGAGCAGTACTTC,TRBD2,TRBJ2-7,TRBV6-2/TRBV6-3,many
CATTNNINTEAFF,TGTGCCACCACCAACAACATCAACACTGAAGCTTTCTTT,-,TRBJ1-1,TRBV24-1,many
CSVSDRGLRSQHF,TGCAGCGTTTCGGACAGGGGGCTTCGGTCCCAGCATTTT,TRBD1,TRBJ1-5,TRBV29-1,many
CASSWDSKNIQYF,TGCGCCAGCAGCTGGGACAGCAAAAACATTCAGTACTTC,TRBD1,TRBJ2-4,TRBV5-1,many
CASSSGVGIEQYF,TGTGCCAGCAGCTCCGGGGTGGGGATCGAGCAGTACTTC,-,TRBJ2-7,TRBV7-2,many
CASSLTSGRGFGEQFF,TGTGCCAGCAGCTTGACTAGCGGGAGAGGATTCGGTGAGCAGTTCTTC,TRBD2,TRBJ2-1,TRBV11-3,many
CASQTGSNQPQHF,TGTGCCTCCCAGACAGGTAGCAATCAGCCCCAGCATTTT,-,TRBJ1-5,TRBV7-9,many
CASSKGGFGGYTF,TGTGCCAGCAGCAAAGGAGGCTTTGGCGGCTACACCTTC,-,TRBJ1-2,TRBV21-1,many
CASSAPGQDDTGELFF,TGTGCCAGCAGCGCCCCGGGACAGGACGACACCGGGGAGCTGTTTTTT,TRBD1,TRBJ2-2,TRBV28,many